This T cell receptor beta chain was identified in a study of breast tumors, draining lymph nodes, adjacent tissues. Regarding the study as a whole: Most tumor T cells seemingly derive from lymph node, then expand in tumor. Luminal-like breast cancer showed significantly greater tumor-nontumor repertoire similarity than basal-like breast cancer did. Compared with lymph nodes, tumors were less diverse; compared with nontumor tissue, more.

V was trimmed by 4 bases and J by 4 bases, leaving 17 bases between them. In germline, CDR1 is SEHNR, CDR2 FQNEAQ (reference sequence). This CDR3 region has 16 residues. A few counts support this clonotype. Its antigen is unidentified. Axillary draining lymph nodes of breast cancer patients supplied the node samples. MiXCR, run by TCRdb on the multiplex PCR reads, gives a single entry per CDR3 protein. The sample lists about 110,000 distinct CDR3 sequences, roughly 33% seen once, with 5.5% to 7% in the top ten. The sequencing sample was made of axillary lymph node tissue. The chain uses TRBV7-9 and TRBJ1-3; TRBD1 is a possible D gene (5 bases). The sequence derives from a female donor with breast cancer. Some clones in this sample may be carry-over from other donors' samples. DNA for the CDR3: TGTGCCAGCAGCTCGGATCGATCAGGGAGAGGAAACACCATATATTTT. This encodes CASSSDRSGRGNTIYF.